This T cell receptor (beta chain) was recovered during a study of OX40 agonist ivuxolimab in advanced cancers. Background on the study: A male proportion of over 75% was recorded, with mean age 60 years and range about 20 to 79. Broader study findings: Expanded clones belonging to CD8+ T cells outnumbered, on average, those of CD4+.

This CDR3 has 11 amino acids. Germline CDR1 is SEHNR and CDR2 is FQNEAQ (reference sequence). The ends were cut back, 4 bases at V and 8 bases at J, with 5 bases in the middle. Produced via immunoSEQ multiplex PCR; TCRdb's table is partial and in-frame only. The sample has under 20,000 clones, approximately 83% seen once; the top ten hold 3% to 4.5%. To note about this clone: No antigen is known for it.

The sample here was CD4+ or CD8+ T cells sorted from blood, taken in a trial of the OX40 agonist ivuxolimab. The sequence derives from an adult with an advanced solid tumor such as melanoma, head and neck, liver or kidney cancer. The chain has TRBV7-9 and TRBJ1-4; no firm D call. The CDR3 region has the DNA TGTGCCAGCAGCTCACCCGAAAAACTGTTTTTT. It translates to CASSSPEKLFF. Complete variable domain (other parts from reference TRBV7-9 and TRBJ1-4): DTGVSQNPRHKITKRGQNVTFRCDPISEHNRLYWYRQTLGQGPEFLTYFQNEAQLEKSRLLSDRFSAERPKGSFSTLEIQRTEQGDSAMYLCASSSPEKLFFGSGTQLSVL.